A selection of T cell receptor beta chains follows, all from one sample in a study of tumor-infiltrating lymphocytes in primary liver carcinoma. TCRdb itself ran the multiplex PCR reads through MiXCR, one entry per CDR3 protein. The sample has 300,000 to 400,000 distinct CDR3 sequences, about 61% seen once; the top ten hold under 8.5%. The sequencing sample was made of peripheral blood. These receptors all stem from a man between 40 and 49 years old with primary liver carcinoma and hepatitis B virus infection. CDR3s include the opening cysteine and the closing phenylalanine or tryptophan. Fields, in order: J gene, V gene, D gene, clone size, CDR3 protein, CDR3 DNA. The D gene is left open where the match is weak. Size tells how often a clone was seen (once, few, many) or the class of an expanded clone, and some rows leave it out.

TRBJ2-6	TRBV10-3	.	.	CAIRQTVPSGANVLTF	TGTGCCATCAGGCAGACTGTACCCTCTGGGGCCAACGTCCTGACTTTC
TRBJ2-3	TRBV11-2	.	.	CVSNLGPMVAGFTDTQYF	TGTGTCAGCAACTTAGGCCCAATGGTCGCGGGCTTCACAGATACGCAGTATTTT
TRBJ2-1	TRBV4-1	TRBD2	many	CASSQDRTRAGGSYNEQFF	TGCGCCAGCAGCCAAGATAGAACGAGAGCGGGAGGGTCCTACAATGAGCAGTTCTTC
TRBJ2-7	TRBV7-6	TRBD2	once	CASSPGTSVSGQYF	TGTGCCAGCAGCCCCGGGACTAGCGTGTCGGGGCAGTACTTC
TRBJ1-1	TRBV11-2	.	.	CASSLKVPTYTDTETFF	TGTGCCAGCAGCTTAAAAGTTCCGACCTACACCGACACTGAAACTTTCTTT
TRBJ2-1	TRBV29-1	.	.	CSATPGYYNEQFF	TGCAGCGCCACGCCTGGCTATTACAATGAGCAGTTCTTC
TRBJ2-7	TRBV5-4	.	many	CASSPKGGRYEQYF	TGTGCCAGCAGCCCGAAGGGGGGCCGCTACGAGCAGTACTTC
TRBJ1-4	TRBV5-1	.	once	CANSVGPTNEKLFF	TGCGCCAACAGCGTCGGCCCAACTAATGAAAAACTGTTTTTT
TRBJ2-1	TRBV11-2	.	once	CAGSTTSKQFF	TGTGCAGGCAGCACGACTAGTAAGCAGTTCTTC
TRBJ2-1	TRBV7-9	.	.	CASSLSTDWDNEQFF	TGTGCCAGCAGCTTATCCACAGATTGGGACAATGAGCAGTTCTTC
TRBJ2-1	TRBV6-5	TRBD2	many	CASRRGGTSPYNEQFF	TGTGCCAGCAGACGGGGGGGGACTAGTCCATACAATGAGCAGTTCTTC
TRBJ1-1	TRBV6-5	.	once	CASSPMTRNTEAFF	TGTGCCAGCAGCCCCATGACACGGAACACTGAAGCTTTCTTT
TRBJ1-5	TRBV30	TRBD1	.	CAWSQQGNQPQHF	TGTGCCTGGAGTCAACAGGGGAATCAGCCCCAGCATTTT
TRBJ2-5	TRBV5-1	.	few	CASSVGQGETQYF	TGCGCCAGCAGCGTGGGACAAGGGGAGACCCAGTACTTC
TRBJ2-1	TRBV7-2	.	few	CASSLAQLAGGEQFF	TGTGCCAGCAGCTTAGCGCAGTTGGCTGGGGGTGAGCAGTTCTTC
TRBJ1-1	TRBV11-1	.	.	CASTLFKLNTEAFF	TGTGCCAGCACCTTATTCAAATTGAACACTGAAGCTTTCTTT
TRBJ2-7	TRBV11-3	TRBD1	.	CASSPGTGDGERYF	TGTGCCAGCAGCCCCGGTACAGGGGATGGCGAGCGATACTTC
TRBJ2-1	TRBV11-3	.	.	CVSSLDTNEQFF	TGTGTTAGCAGCTTAGACACTAATGAGCAGTTCTTC
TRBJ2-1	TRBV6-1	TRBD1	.	CASRPNFDRANEQFF	TGTGCCAGCAGGCCAAATTTTGACAGGGCCAATGAGCAGTTCTTC
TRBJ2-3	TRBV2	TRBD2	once	CASSGTTGGDTQYF	TGTGCCAGCAGCGGGACTACCGGGGGGGATACGCAGTATTTT
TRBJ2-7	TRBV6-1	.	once	CASTMEGVTYEQYF	TGTGCCAGCACCATGGAAGGGGTGACCTACGAGCAGTACTTC
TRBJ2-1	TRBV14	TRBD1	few	CASSPRDRTYNEQFF	TGTGCCAGCAGCCCCCGGGACAGAACTTACAATGAGCAGTTCTTC
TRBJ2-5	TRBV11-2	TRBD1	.	CASSFHDRGQIQYF	TGTGCCAGTAGCTTCCACGACAGGGGGCAGATCCAGTACTTC
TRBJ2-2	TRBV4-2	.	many	CASSEGGGTGELFF	TGTGCCAGCAGCGAGGGGGGAGGCACCGGGGAGCTGTTTTTT
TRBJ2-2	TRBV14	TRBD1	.	CASSQDANRGLNTGELFF	TGTGCCAGCAGCCAAGATGCGAACAGGGGCTTGAACACCGGGGAGCTGTTTTTT
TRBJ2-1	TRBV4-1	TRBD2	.	CASSPGLADSANEQFF	TGCGCCAGCAGTCCGGGACTAGCGGACTCAGCGAATGAGCAGTTCTTC
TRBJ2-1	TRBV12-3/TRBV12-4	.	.	CANSQVLALSEQFF	TGTGCCAACAGTCAAGTGCTAGCGCTAAGTGAGCAGTTCTTC
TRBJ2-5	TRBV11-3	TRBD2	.	CASSLGLAAVQETQYF	TGTGCCAGCAGCTTGGGACTAGCGGCAGTCCAAGAGACCCAGTATTTC
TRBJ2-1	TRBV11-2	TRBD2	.	CASNLDQRGDNEQFF	TGTGCCAGCAACTTAGACCAGCGGGGGGACAATGAGCAGTTCTTC
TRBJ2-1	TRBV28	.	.	CAGSSGRRASYNEQFF	TGTGCCGGCAGTTCGGGGAGGCGGGCCTCCTACAATGAGCAGTTCTTC
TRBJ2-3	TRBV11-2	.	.	CASTLRRPPSTQYF	TGTGCCAGCACCTTAAGGCGGCCCCCAAGCACGCAGTATTTT
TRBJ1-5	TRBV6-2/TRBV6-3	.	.	CASSDGQRNQAQHF	TGTGCCAGTAGTGACGGACAGCGAAATCAGGCCCAGCATTTT
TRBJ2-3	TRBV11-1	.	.	CASSLGKLDTQYF	TGTGCCAGCAGCTTAGGGAAGCTTGATACGCAGTATTTT
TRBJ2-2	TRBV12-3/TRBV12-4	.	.	CASSPQRTGEQFF	TGTGCCAGCAGCCCCCAGCGGACCGGGGAGCAGTTTTTT
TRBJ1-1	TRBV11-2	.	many	CASSLQGREAFF	TGTGCCAGCAGCTTACAGGGCCGTGAAGCTTTCTTT
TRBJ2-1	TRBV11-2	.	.	CASTQWGRGNEQFF	TGTGCCAGCACACAGTGGGGGCGAGGCAATGAGCAGTTCTTC
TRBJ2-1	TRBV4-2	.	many	CASSQDSPVEQFF	TGTGCCAGCAGCCAAGATAGTCCGGTAGAGCAGTTCTTC
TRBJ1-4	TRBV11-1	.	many	CASSYGRNEKLFF	TGTGCCAGCAGTTACGGGCGTAATGAAAAACTGTTTTTT
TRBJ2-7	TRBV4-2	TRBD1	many	CASSQDGTETYEQYF	TGTGCCAGCAGCCAAGATGGGACAGAGACCTACGAGCAGTACTTC
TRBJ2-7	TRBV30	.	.	CAWNTGGGYEQYF	TGTGCCTGGAACACAGGGGGGGGCTACGAGCAGTACTTC
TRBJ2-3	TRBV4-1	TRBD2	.	CASQIRLAEGRDTQYF	TGCGCCAGCCAAATAAGACTAGCGGAAGGGAGAGATACGCAGTATTTT
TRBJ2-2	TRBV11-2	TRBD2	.	CASSQESGTAEEMFF	TGCGCCAGCAGCCAGGAAAGCGGGACGGCCGAGGAGATGTTTTTT
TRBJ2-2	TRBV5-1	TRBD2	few	CASSLSLREGRTGELFF	TGCGCCAGCAGCTTATCGCTACGGGAGGGCCGGACCGGGGAGCTGTTTTTT
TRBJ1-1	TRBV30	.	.	CAWRGAGASKTEAFF	TGTGCCTGGAGGGGGGCGGGGGCCTCGAAGACTGAAGCTTTCTTT
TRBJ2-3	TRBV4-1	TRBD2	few	CASGQVPSGSGADTQYF	TGCGCCAGCGGCCAAGTCCCTAGCGGGAGCGGGGCAGATACGCAGTATTTT
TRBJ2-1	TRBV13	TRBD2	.	CASTYLSGSSYNEQFF	TGTGCCAGCACCTACCTTAGCGGGAGCTCCTACAATGAGCAGTTCTTC
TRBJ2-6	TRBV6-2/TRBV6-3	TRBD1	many	CASSRDRAGANVLTF	TGTGCCAGCAGCCGCGACAGGGCTGGGGCCAACGTCCTGACTTTC
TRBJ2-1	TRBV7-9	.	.	CASSPGEGPKTQFF	TGTGCCAGCAGCCCGGGCGAGGGGCCCAAGACCCAGTTCTTC
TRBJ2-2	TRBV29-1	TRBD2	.	CSTGGGSGELLF	TGCAGCACGGGGGGGGGGTCCGGGGAGCTGCTTTTT
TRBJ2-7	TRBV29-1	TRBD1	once	CSAGQGAYEQYF	TGCAGCGCGGGACAGGGAGCCTACGAGCAGTACTTC
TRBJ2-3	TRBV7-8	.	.	CASSSLIQTDTQYF	TGTGCCAGCAGCTCCTTGATCCAAACAGATACGCAGTATTTT
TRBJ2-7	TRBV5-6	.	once	CASNLKARPAVNEQYF	TGTGCCAGCAACCTAAAAGCGAGACCTGCTGTAAACGAGCAGTACTTC
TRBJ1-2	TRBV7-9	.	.	CASSFIHGYTF	TGTGCCAGCAGCTTTATTCATGGCTACACCTTC